These 20 T cell receptor beta chains originate from one sample sequenced in a study of blood T cell repertoires in COVID-19. Sequencing was performed with immunoSEQ multiplex PCR; in TCRdb, only in-frame clones are kept and a portion is missing. There are approximately 360,000 clones in the sample; about 90% occur only once, and around 6.3% lies in the top ten. Sequencing was performed on peripheral blood. The receptors were gathered from a man between 18 and 29 years old with active or convalescent COVID-19.

The J gene is TRBJ2-7, the V gene TRBV29-1; 10 nucleotides align to TRBD1. Per the germline V gene, CDR1 is SQVTM and CDR2 is ANQGSEA. The CDR3 length is 14 residues. The J segment lost 6 bases and the V segment lost 1 base, leaving 6 bases of the junction unmatched. DNA for the CDR3: TGCAGCGTTGAAGTCTGGACAGGGGGTGGCGAGCAGTACTTC. Translating it yields CSVEVWTGGGEQYF.

In this sample, this clone turned up a few times. The same CDR3 also results from other DNA sequences found in this sample. The chain employs TRBV3-1 (or the pseudogene TRBV3-2) and TRBJ1-1; D unclear. The CDR3 has 14 residues. Trimming left V 2 bases short and J 5 bases short, with 12 bases between. Germline assignment: CDR1 LGHDT and CDR2 YNNKEL (reference sequence). The CDR3 region is CASSQSVGGTEAFF. The CDR3 DNA reads as TGTGCCAGCAGCCAATCGGTAGGAGGAACTGAAGCTTTCTTT.

The V gene is TRBV27, the J gene TRBJ2-1, with 13 bases aligning to TRBD2. In germline, CDR1 is MNHEY, CDR2 SMNVEV (reference sequence). V gave up 3 bases and J gave up 6 bases; unmatched junction bases: 5. This CDR3 is built from 16 residues. The CDR3 spells CASSFLTSGRANEQFF. Here the CDR3 DNA reads TGTGCCAGCAGTTTCCTTACTAGCGGGAGGGCCAATGAGCAGTTCTTC.

The chain combines TRBV2 with TRBJ1-6, with TRBD1 as a possible D gene (5 bases). This CDR3 has 15 residues. In germline, CDR1 is SNHLY, CDR2 FYNNEI. Trimming shortened V by 6 bases and J by 3 bases, and 12 bases separated the two germline ends. The CDR3 DNA follows: TGTGCCAGCAGCGCCGACAGACACTATAATTCACCCCTCCACTTT. This translates into CASSADRHYNSPLHF.

The chain employs TRBV28 and TRBJ2-3; TRBD1 agrees at 7 bases. The CDR3 runs to 13 residues. With 9 bases clipped from V and 9 bases from J, the junction kept 12 bases outside the gene matches. Germline-derived CDR1 and CDR2 are MDHEN and SYDVKM. DNA of the CDR3: TGTGCCAGTTTGGACAGGTCGTCTGGGACGCAGTATTTT. Protein product: CASLDRSSGTQYF.

The rearrangement links TRBV15 to TRBJ1-2, with unresolved D. The CDR3 has 15 residues. CDR1 is LNHNV and CDR2 is YYDKDF in the germline V gene (reference sequence). Trimming removed 0 bases at V and 6 bases at J, with 14 bases between. Here the CDR3 reads CATSRDRVITNGYTF. The DNA for the CDR3 is TGTGCCACCAGCAGAGATCGGGTTATAACGAATGGCTACACCTTC.

The gene calls are TRBV7-8 and TRBJ1-2; the D gene is possibly TRBD1 (5 bases). Per the germline V gene, CDR1 is SGHVS and CDR2 is FQNEAQ. V dropped 4 bases and J dropped 4 bases, with 28 bases sitting between them. The CDR3 is 19 amino acids. The CDR3, as DNA: TGTGCCAGCAGCTCTCCTGAACGACTCCAGGGATACTGGGTCTATGGCTACACCTTC. Amino acids: CASSSPERLQGYWVYGYTF.

The V call is TRBV11-3, the J call TRBJ2-7, with D perhaps TRBD2 (5 bases). The CDR3 length is 15 residues. Germline CDR1 reads SGHNT; CDR2 reads YENEEA. The germline V and J ends were trimmed by 9 bases and 0 bases, with 18 bases remaining between them. The DNA for the CDR3 is TGTGCCAGTCAGACCGACGTAGGGAGCTCCTACGAGCAGTACTTC. It translates to CASQTDVGSSYEQYF.

J is TRBJ2-1 and V is TRBV7-2; 10 positions agree with TRBD2. The germline gives CDR1 SGHTA, CDR2 FQGNSA. There are 17 residues in the CDR3. V dropped 1 base and J dropped 9; count of bases not matched to a gene: 12. The CDR3 loop reads CASSLGGLAGVSVEQFF. The CDR3 DNA reads TGTGCCAGCAGCTTAGGGGGTCTAGCGGGAGTTTCTGTTGAGCAGTTCTTC. The whole variable domain, remainder taken from reference TRBV7-2 and TRBJ2-1, is GAGVSQSPSNKVTEKGKDVELRCDPISGHTALYWYRQSLGQGLEFLIYFQGNSAPDKSGLPSDRFSAERTGGSVSTLTIQRTQQEDSAVYLCASSLGGLAGVSVEQFFGPGTRLTVL.

This rearrangement joins TRBV9 to TRBJ1-2, with 7 bases lining up with TRBD1. Germline V gene lookup returns CDR1 SGDLS and CDR2 YYNGEE. The V segment lost 3 bases and the J segment 3 bases; nucleotides outside the gene matches: 8. The CDR3 is made up of 15 amino acids. The CDR3 DNA is TGTGCCAGCAGCGGGGCGGGGCAGGGGGACTATGGCTACACCTTC. This sequence encodes CASSGAGQGDYGYTF.

This CDR3 is CASSLPAGPNTEAFF. CDR3 nucleotides: TGTGCCAGCAGTTTACCGGCAGGGCCGAACACTGAAGCTTTCTTT. The V and J genes are TRBV28 and TRBJ1-1; a possible D gene is TRBD1 (5 bases). The germline V gene encodes CDR1 MDHEN and CDR2 SYDVKM. The V gene lost 2 bases and the J gene lost 1 base, with 11 bases spanning the gap. This CDR3 has 15 residues.

The gene calls are TRBV27 and TRBJ2-1, with 8 bases fitting TRBD2. V trimming: 5 bases; J trimming: 0 bases; junction bases outside the gene matches: 12. The CDR3 loop spans 18 amino acids. The germline V gene has CDR1 MNHEY and CDR2 SMNVEV (reference sequence). Here the CDR3 reads CASSPIRLASSSYNEQFF. Here the CDR3 DNA reads TGTGCCAGCAGTCCCATCAGACTAGCGTCTAGCTCCTACAATGAGCAGTTCTTC.

The chain couples TRBV15 to TRBJ1-5; TRBD1 might be the D (6 bases). The V end lost 1 base, the J end lost 7 bases, and 20 bases lay between the germline ends. Germline V gives CDR1 LNHNV, CDR2 YYDKDF (reference sequence). The CDR3 loop spans 17 amino acids. DNA for the CDR3: TGTGCCACCAGCAGAGTAACCCGGGACACCCGTGGACAGCCCCAGCATTTT. This codes for CATSRVTRDTRGQPQHF. The whole variable domain, remainder taken from reference TRBV15 and TRBJ1-5, is DAMVIQNPRYQVTQFGKPVTLSCSQTLNHNVMYWYQQKSSQAPKLLFHYYDKDFNNEADTPDNFQSRRPNTSFCFLDIRSPGLGDTAMYLCATSRVTRDTRGQPQHFGDGTRLSIL.

This chain links TRBV5-3 with TRBJ1-2, with a tentative D call TRBD1 (6 bases). TRBV5-3 has ORF status, its function being uncertain. The CDR3 has 14 residues. V was trimmed by 4 bases and J by 4 bases, leaving 14 bases between them. CDR3 coding DNA: TGTGCCAGAAGCCCCCGGGGGGGCCGCTATGGCTACACCTTC. This gives the protein CARSPRGGRYGYTF.

The chain links TRBV15 to TRBJ2-7; the D gene is possibly TRBD1 (5 bases). The CDR3 is made up of 15 amino acids. V lost 0 bases and J lost 3, with 12 bases in between. Per germline, CDR1 LNHNV and CDR2 YYDKDF (reference sequence). CDR3 amino acids: CATSREKGNRYEQYF. In DNA form, the CDR3 reads TGTGCCACCAGCAGAGAGAAGGGGAACCGCTACGAGCAGTACTTC.

The chain carries TRBV11-1 and TRBJ2-3, with D tentatively TRBD1 (5 bases). V was cut by 4 bases and J by 0 bases, with 8 bases left in between. Germline CDR1 is SGHAT and CDR2 is FQDESV (reference sequence). The CDR3 runs to 14 residues. The CDR3 DNA reads as TGTGCCAGCAGCTCCAGGGCTAGCACAGATACGCAGTATTTT. Its translation: CASSSRASTDTQYF.

On this clone: Relative to the germline gene, one junction end is altered; a read error may explain this. The J gene is TRBJ2-6, the V gene TRBV6-2 or TRBV6-3; TRBD1 is a possible D gene (5 bases). CDR3 length equals 13 residues. From germline, CDR1 is MNHEY and CDR2 SVGEGT. CDR3: CASSPLGANVLTF. CDR3 nucleotides: TGTGCCAGCAGCCCGCTAGGGGCCAACGTGCTGACTTTC.

The J gene is TRBJ1-6, the V gene TRBV18, with 8 bases that match TRBD1. The CDR3 has 18 amino acids. Germline CDR1 and CDR2: KGHSH and LQKENI. The ends lost 3 bases at V and 9 bases at J; junction bases unmatched: 16. The CDR3 DNA reads as TGTGCCAGCTCACCGCGACAGGGGAATAGAGAATTCGGTTCACCCCTCCACTTT. Translating gives CASSPRQGNREFGSPLHF.

This clone was counted a single time. The junction does not match germline at one end; this may be a read error. The chain recombines TRBV19 with TRBJ2-6, with TRBD1 matching over 10 bases. The germline V gene encodes CDR1 LNHDA and CDR2 SQIVND (reference sequence). The CDR3 runs 17 residues. Here the CDR3 DNA reads TGTGCCAGTAGTATCGGGACAGGGGACTCTGGGGCCAACGTGCTGACTTTC. Amino acids: CASSIGTGDSGANVLTF.

This clone was seen just once. The chain uses TRBV28 and TRBJ2-7, with 8 bases matching TRBD1. V gave up 6 bases and J gave up 4 bases; unmatched junction bases: 17. The CDR3 loop spans 17 amino acids. Looked up from germline, CDR1 is MDHEN and CDR2 is SYDVKM. CDR3 protein: CASRLPGAGRGLYEQYF. CDR3 in DNA: TGTGCCAGCAGATTACCCGGGGCGGGCAGGGGGCTATACGAGCAGTACTTC. The whole variable domain, filled in from reference TRBV28 and TRBJ2-7, reads DVKVTQSSRYLVKRTGEKVFLECVQDMDHENMFWYRQDPGLGLRLIYFSYDVKMKEKGDIPEGYSVSREKKERFSLILESASTNQTSMYLCASRLPGAGRGLYEQYFGPGTRLTVT.